This T cell receptor beta chain emerged from a study of OX40 agonist ivuxolimab in advanced cancers. About the investigation overall: The costimulatory receptor OX40 (CD134) was targeted by ivuxolimab, a fully human IgG2 agonistic monoclonal antibody. Partial responses occurred in three dose-escalation patients, of whom one had hepatocellular carcinoma and two had cutaneous melanoma. In the dose-escalation cohort, around four fifths of patients were male, and the mean age was 60 years with a range of roughly 20 to 80. The point of sequencing TCRbeta in the periphery was to test whether ivuxolimab changed TCR sequence diversity and drove clonal T-cell expansion. The monotherapy dose-escalation portion (N ≈ 50 patients) of the phase I ivuxolimab trial is reported in the paper. Prior anti-PD-1, anti-PD-L1 or anti-CTLA-4 therapy was permitted, and 30% to 45% of dose-escalation patients had received checkpoint inhibitors. Intravenous ivuxolimab was administered to patients every 2 weeks at six dose levels: 0.01, 0.1, 0.3, 1.5, 3 and 10 mg/kg. Of the 50 to 55 patients in dose escalation, 19 had hepatocellular carcinoma, around 15 had melanoma, 9 had renal cell carcinoma and 9 had head and neck cancer. General study outcomes and caveats: At doses from 0.1 to 3.0 mg/kg, clonal expansion was seen in both CD4+ and CD8+ blood T cells between baseline and week 6. After ivuxolimab, CD8+ T cells had more expanded clones than CD4+ T cells on average. In partial responders in the 0.1-3.0 mg/kg groups, normalized peripheral clonal expansion was found to be among the lowest, especially among CD8+ T cells. The antigen specificity of the peripheral T cells that underwent clonal expansion was not determined. Low levels of normalized T-cell clonal expansion were also seen in some nonresponding patients.

CDR1 and CDR2, per the germline V gene, are KGHSH and LQKENI. Taken from cysteine to phenylalanine, the CDR3 has 19 residues. Here the CDR3 DNA is all that survives: 57 bases in frame from base 1. Unmatched junction bases come to 12, with V trimmed by 4 bases and J by 0 bases. The trial excluded patients who had a history of autoimmune disease or were on systemic immunosuppression. Peripheral blood for TCR sequencing was collected from all dose cohorts at baseline, on cycle 4 day 1, and on cycle 7 day 1. Samples were obtained from an open-label, multicenter, first-in-human phase I dose-escalation trial of ivuxolimab. Adults with locally advanced or metastatic melanoma, renal cell carcinoma, hepatocellular carcinoma or head and neck squamous cell carcinoma were enrolled in the trial. Before TCR sequencing, CD4+ T cells and CD8+ T cells from peripheral blood were sorted into separate populations. This clone was counted only a few times. It lacks a known antigen. No quality values exist for individual bases; no much larger clone is one base distant.

Genomic DNA was extracted from sorted cells for sequencing of the TCRbeta CDR3 region. The immunoSEQ Assay was used to sequence the TCRbeta CDR3 regions. TCRdb provides this immuneACCESS table in a form limited to in-frame rearrangements. Some clones are lacking; in checked studies, under half of them reflect an unresolved V gene, and why the rest are absent is not known. The sample table lists 43,000 or so clones, more than 70% of them with a count of one. About 2.7% of the sample is in the top ten clones. This clonotype was obtained from an adult with an advanced solid tumor such as melanoma, head and neck, liver or kidney cancer. The sequence links TRBV18 to TRBJ2-3, and TRBD2 aligns with 11 junction nucleotides. Source: CD4+ or CD8+ T cells sorted from blood, taken in a trial of the OX40 agonist ivuxolimab. The nucleotide sequence is given as TGTGCCAGCTCACGGAATAGCGGGAGGGGCCGTGGTAGCACAGATACGCAGTATTTT. It is translated as CASSRNSGRGRGSTDTQYF.